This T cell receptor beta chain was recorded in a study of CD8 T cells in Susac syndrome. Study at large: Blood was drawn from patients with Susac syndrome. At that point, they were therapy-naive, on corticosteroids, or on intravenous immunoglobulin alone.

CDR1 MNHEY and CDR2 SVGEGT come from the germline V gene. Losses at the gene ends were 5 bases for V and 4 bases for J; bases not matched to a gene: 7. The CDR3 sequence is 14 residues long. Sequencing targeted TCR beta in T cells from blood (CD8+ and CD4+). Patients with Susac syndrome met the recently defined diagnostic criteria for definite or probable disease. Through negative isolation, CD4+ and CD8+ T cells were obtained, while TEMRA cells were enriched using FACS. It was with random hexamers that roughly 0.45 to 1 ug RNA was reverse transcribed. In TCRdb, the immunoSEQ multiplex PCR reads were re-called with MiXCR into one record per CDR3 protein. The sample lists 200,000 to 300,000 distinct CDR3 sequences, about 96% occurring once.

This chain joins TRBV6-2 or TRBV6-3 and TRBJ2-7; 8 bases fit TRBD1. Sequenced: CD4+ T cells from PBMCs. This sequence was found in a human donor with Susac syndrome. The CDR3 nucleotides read TGTGCCAGCAGTGAAACGGGACAGGAGTACGAGCAGTACTTC. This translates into CASSETGQEYEQYF.